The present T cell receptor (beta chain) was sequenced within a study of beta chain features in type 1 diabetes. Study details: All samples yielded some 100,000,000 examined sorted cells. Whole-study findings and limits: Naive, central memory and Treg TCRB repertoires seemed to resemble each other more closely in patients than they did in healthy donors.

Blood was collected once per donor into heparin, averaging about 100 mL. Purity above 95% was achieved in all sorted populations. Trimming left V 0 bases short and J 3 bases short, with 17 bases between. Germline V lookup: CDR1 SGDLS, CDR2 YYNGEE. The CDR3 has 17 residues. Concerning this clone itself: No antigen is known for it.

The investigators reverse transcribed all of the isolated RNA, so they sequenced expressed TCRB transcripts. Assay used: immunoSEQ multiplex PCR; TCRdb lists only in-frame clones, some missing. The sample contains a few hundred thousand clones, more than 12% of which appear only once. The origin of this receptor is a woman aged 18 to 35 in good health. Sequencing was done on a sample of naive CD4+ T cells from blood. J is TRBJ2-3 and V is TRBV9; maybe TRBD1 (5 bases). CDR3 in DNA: TGTGCCAGCAGCGTAGTCCTGGGCAGGGAAACTACAGATACGCAGTATTTT. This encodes CASSVVLGRETTDTQYF.